The 4 T cell receptor beta chains below all came from one sample that was sequenced in a study of patients and donors after allogeneic stem cell transplantation. TCRdb redid the calling of the RT-PCR reads with MiXCR, one entry per CDR3 protein. The data contain some 880,000 distinct CDR3 sequences, about 20% of them singletons. Specimen: blood, either unsorted or a sorted T cell fraction (not recorded which). All receptors come from a human donor who was either an allogeneic HSCT recipient or a stem cell or donor lymphocyte infusion donor (not recorded which). It is not recorded whose cells these are; they may come from a transplant donor.

In this sample, this clonotype turned up a few times. The J gene is TRBJ1-5, the V gene TRBV6-2 or TRBV6-3, with D unresolved. The CDR3 length is 14 residues. V dropped 0 bases and J dropped 5 bases, with 8 bases sitting between them. The germline gives CDR1 MNHEY, CDR2 SVGEGT. CDR3 residues: CASSYSSPYQPQHF. Written as DNA, the CDR3 is TGTGCCAGCAGTTACTCGTCACCCTATCAGCCCCAGCATTTT.

The chain couples TRBV5-1 to TRBJ1-4, with 8 bases that match TRBD1. This CDR3 spans 16 amino acids. The germline CDR1 and CDR2 sequences are SGHRS and YFSETQ. V trimming: 4 bases; J trimming: 4 bases; junction bases outside the gene matches: 9. CDR3 region: CASSVQLQGVNEKLFF. CDR3 nucleotides: TGCGCCAGCAGCGTCCAACTACAGGGGGTTAATGAAAAACTGTTTTTT.

This sequence joins TRBV20-1 and TRBJ2-5; the D gene is possibly TRBD2 (5 bases). The CDR3 sequence is 12 residues long. V lost 8 bases and J lost 1, with 11 bases in between. Germline V gene data show CDR1 as DFQATT and CDR2 as SNEGSKA (reference sequence). Here the CDR3 reads CSFGLLQETQYF. In DNA form, the CDR3 reads TGCAGTTTTGGACTTCTCCAAGAGACCCAGTACTTC.

The J gene is TRBJ1-1, the V gene TRBV27; 9 positions agree with TRBD1. With 6 bases clipped from V and 4 bases from J, the junction kept 12 bases outside the gene matches. The CDR3 sequence is 16 residues long. Germline V gene sequence: CDR1 MNHEY, CDR2 SMNVEV (reference sequence). CDR3 loop: CASREDYRGRVTEAFF. For the CDR3, the DNA is TGTGCCAGCAGGGAAGACTACAGGGGGCGCGTCACTGAAGCTTTCTTT.